This T cell receptor beta chain was identified in a study of blood T cell repertoires in COVID-19. Using immunoSEQ multiplex PCR, the repertoire was profiled, and TCRdb retains in-frame clones only, with some absent. Here the sample spans under 300,000 clones, approximately 83% being singletons. Deletions cut 5 bases from V and 1 base from J, with 12 bases between. The germline V gene encodes CDR1 MRHNA and CDR2 SNTAGT. CDR3 length equals 15 residues. The sequenced sample consisted of PBMCs or T cells enriched from blood (not recorded which). This TCR came from a woman in her thirties or forties with acute COVID-19. The genes are TRBV6-4 and TRBJ2-1, with D perhaps TRBD1 (5 bases). CDR3 coding DNA: TGTGCCAGCAGTTTAGTTCCAGGGTCCTACAATGAGCAGTTCTTC. Translation: CASSLVPGSYNEQFF.